This TCR beta chain was captured in a study of long-term antiretroviral therapy in people with HIV. Regarding the study as a whole: Diversity increased after ART yet remained lower than in transplant donor controls.

This clone was seen once. The antigen is unknown. Germline CDR1 and CDR2: LNHDA and SQIVND (reference sequence). Trimming took off 11 bases at V and 0 bases at J, with 11 bases between the two ends. CDR3 length: 13 amino acids. Version v3.0 of the immunoSEQ assay was performed at survey level. 40,000-50,000 T-cell genomes per sample were the sequencing target. The data were produced by immunoSEQ multiplex PCR, yet TCRdb's version contains in-frame clones alone and is incomplete. The repertoire has fewer than 45,000 clones, 90% to 95% of them found once; the top ten carry 3.6%. The source was unsorted PBMCs, collected 4.1 years after starting antiretroviral therapy. This sequence originates from a woman aged 45-59 years with HIV. The gene calls are TRBV19 and TRBJ1-5; D remains ambiguous. This CDR3 reads CARSLYSNQPQHF. In nucleotides, the CDR3 is TGTGCCCGCTCCCTGTATAGCAATCAGCCCCAGCATTTT.